Sequencing of this T cell receptor (beta chain) was carried out in a study of siplizumab effects on memory and regulatory T cells. Study observations and caveats: Proliferating siplizumab-culture Tregs lacked confirmation of suppressive function.

About this clone itself: The antigen is not known.

V lost 5 bases, J lost 2 bases, and 12 bases stayed unmatched. The CDR3 length is 17 residues. The germline V gene has CDR1 LNHDA and CDR2 SQIVND (reference sequence). Assayed TCR templates numbered about 10^5 for each sample. Only in-frame clones appear in the TCRdb table, and some are missing; sequencing was by immunoSEQ multiplex PCR. This sample has approximately 82,000 clones, with over 80% found just once. The specimen was Tregs sorted from blood. The clonotype was recovered from a human donor in good health. The V and J genes are TRBV19 and TRBJ2-3, with 8 bases aligning to TRBD2. CDR3 amino acids: CASSPPGVAGFTDTQYF. In nucleotides, the CDR3 is TGTGCCAGTAGTCCCCCGGGGGTAGCGGGGTTCACAGATACGCAGTATTTT.